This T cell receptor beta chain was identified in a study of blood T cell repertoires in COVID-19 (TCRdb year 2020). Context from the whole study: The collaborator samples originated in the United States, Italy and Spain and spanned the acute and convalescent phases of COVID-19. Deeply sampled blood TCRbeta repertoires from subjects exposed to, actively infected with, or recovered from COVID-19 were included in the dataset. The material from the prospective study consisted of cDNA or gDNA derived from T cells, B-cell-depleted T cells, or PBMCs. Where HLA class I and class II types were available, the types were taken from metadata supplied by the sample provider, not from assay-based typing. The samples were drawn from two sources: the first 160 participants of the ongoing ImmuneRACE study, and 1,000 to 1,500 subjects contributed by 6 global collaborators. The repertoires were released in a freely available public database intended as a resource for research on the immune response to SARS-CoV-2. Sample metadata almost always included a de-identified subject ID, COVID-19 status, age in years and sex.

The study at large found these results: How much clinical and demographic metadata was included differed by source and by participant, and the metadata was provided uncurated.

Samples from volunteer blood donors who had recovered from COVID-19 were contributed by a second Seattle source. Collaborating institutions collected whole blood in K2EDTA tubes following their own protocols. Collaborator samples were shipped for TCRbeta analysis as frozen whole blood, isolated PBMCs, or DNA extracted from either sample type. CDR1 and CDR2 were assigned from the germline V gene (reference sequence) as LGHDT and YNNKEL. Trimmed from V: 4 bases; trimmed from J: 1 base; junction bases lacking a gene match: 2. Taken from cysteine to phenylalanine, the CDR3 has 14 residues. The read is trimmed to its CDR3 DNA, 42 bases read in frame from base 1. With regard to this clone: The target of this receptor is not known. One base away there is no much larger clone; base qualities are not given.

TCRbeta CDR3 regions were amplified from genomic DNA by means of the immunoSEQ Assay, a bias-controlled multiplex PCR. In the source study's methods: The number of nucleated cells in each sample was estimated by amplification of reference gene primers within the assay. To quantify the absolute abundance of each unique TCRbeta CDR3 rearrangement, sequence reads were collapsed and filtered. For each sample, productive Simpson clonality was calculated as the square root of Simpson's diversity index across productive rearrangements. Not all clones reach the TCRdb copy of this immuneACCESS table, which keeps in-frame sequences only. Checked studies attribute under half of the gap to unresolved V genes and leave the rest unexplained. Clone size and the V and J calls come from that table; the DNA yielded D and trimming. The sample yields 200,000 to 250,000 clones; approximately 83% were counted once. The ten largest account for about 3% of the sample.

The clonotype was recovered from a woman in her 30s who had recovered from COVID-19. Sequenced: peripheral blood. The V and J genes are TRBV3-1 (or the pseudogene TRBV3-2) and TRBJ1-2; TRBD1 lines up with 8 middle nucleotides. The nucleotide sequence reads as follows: TGTGCCAGCAGCCCACAGGGGGGTAACTATGGCTACACCTTC. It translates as CASSPQGGNYGYTF.